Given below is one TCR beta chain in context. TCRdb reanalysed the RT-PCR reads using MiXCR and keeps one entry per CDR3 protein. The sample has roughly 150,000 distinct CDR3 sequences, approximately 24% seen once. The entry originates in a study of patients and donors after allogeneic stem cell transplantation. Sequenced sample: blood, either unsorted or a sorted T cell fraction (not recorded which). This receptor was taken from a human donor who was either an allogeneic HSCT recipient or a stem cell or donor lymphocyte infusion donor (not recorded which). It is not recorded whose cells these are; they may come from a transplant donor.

CDR3 region: CASSFSEQFF. The DNA of the CDR3 is TGTGCCAGCAGTTTCAGTGAGCAGTTCTTC. The genes are TRBV12-3 or TRBV12-4 and TRBJ2-1; D gene uncertain. Trimming removed 3 bases at V and 9 bases at J, with 3 bases between. The CDR3 covers 10 residues.